The entry below gives a single T cell receptor beta chain sequence along with its context. What it recognizes is unknown. The data belong to a study of T cell responses to AZD1222 COVID-19 vaccine. The study, taken as a whole, reports: After the peak T cell response, and only then, were repertoires sampled.

Clones were sequenced by immunoSEQ multiplex PCR, and TCRdb holds only the in-frame ones, with some missing. The data show around 85,000 clones, roughly 85% seen once. V lost 2 bases and J lost 2; bases outside the gene matches: 5. CDR3 length: 15 residues. In germline, CDR1 is MNHNS, CDR2 SASEGT. The chain employs TRBV6-1 and TRBJ2-7; 8 nucleotides match TRBD1. Sequenced material: peripheral blood, taken on day 0 of AZD1222 vaccination. This TCR was sampled from an adult in good health. Here the CDR3 DNA reads TGTGCCAGCAGTGAAATAGGGACAGGAACCTACGAGCAGTACTTC. Amino acids: CASSEIGTGTYEQYF.